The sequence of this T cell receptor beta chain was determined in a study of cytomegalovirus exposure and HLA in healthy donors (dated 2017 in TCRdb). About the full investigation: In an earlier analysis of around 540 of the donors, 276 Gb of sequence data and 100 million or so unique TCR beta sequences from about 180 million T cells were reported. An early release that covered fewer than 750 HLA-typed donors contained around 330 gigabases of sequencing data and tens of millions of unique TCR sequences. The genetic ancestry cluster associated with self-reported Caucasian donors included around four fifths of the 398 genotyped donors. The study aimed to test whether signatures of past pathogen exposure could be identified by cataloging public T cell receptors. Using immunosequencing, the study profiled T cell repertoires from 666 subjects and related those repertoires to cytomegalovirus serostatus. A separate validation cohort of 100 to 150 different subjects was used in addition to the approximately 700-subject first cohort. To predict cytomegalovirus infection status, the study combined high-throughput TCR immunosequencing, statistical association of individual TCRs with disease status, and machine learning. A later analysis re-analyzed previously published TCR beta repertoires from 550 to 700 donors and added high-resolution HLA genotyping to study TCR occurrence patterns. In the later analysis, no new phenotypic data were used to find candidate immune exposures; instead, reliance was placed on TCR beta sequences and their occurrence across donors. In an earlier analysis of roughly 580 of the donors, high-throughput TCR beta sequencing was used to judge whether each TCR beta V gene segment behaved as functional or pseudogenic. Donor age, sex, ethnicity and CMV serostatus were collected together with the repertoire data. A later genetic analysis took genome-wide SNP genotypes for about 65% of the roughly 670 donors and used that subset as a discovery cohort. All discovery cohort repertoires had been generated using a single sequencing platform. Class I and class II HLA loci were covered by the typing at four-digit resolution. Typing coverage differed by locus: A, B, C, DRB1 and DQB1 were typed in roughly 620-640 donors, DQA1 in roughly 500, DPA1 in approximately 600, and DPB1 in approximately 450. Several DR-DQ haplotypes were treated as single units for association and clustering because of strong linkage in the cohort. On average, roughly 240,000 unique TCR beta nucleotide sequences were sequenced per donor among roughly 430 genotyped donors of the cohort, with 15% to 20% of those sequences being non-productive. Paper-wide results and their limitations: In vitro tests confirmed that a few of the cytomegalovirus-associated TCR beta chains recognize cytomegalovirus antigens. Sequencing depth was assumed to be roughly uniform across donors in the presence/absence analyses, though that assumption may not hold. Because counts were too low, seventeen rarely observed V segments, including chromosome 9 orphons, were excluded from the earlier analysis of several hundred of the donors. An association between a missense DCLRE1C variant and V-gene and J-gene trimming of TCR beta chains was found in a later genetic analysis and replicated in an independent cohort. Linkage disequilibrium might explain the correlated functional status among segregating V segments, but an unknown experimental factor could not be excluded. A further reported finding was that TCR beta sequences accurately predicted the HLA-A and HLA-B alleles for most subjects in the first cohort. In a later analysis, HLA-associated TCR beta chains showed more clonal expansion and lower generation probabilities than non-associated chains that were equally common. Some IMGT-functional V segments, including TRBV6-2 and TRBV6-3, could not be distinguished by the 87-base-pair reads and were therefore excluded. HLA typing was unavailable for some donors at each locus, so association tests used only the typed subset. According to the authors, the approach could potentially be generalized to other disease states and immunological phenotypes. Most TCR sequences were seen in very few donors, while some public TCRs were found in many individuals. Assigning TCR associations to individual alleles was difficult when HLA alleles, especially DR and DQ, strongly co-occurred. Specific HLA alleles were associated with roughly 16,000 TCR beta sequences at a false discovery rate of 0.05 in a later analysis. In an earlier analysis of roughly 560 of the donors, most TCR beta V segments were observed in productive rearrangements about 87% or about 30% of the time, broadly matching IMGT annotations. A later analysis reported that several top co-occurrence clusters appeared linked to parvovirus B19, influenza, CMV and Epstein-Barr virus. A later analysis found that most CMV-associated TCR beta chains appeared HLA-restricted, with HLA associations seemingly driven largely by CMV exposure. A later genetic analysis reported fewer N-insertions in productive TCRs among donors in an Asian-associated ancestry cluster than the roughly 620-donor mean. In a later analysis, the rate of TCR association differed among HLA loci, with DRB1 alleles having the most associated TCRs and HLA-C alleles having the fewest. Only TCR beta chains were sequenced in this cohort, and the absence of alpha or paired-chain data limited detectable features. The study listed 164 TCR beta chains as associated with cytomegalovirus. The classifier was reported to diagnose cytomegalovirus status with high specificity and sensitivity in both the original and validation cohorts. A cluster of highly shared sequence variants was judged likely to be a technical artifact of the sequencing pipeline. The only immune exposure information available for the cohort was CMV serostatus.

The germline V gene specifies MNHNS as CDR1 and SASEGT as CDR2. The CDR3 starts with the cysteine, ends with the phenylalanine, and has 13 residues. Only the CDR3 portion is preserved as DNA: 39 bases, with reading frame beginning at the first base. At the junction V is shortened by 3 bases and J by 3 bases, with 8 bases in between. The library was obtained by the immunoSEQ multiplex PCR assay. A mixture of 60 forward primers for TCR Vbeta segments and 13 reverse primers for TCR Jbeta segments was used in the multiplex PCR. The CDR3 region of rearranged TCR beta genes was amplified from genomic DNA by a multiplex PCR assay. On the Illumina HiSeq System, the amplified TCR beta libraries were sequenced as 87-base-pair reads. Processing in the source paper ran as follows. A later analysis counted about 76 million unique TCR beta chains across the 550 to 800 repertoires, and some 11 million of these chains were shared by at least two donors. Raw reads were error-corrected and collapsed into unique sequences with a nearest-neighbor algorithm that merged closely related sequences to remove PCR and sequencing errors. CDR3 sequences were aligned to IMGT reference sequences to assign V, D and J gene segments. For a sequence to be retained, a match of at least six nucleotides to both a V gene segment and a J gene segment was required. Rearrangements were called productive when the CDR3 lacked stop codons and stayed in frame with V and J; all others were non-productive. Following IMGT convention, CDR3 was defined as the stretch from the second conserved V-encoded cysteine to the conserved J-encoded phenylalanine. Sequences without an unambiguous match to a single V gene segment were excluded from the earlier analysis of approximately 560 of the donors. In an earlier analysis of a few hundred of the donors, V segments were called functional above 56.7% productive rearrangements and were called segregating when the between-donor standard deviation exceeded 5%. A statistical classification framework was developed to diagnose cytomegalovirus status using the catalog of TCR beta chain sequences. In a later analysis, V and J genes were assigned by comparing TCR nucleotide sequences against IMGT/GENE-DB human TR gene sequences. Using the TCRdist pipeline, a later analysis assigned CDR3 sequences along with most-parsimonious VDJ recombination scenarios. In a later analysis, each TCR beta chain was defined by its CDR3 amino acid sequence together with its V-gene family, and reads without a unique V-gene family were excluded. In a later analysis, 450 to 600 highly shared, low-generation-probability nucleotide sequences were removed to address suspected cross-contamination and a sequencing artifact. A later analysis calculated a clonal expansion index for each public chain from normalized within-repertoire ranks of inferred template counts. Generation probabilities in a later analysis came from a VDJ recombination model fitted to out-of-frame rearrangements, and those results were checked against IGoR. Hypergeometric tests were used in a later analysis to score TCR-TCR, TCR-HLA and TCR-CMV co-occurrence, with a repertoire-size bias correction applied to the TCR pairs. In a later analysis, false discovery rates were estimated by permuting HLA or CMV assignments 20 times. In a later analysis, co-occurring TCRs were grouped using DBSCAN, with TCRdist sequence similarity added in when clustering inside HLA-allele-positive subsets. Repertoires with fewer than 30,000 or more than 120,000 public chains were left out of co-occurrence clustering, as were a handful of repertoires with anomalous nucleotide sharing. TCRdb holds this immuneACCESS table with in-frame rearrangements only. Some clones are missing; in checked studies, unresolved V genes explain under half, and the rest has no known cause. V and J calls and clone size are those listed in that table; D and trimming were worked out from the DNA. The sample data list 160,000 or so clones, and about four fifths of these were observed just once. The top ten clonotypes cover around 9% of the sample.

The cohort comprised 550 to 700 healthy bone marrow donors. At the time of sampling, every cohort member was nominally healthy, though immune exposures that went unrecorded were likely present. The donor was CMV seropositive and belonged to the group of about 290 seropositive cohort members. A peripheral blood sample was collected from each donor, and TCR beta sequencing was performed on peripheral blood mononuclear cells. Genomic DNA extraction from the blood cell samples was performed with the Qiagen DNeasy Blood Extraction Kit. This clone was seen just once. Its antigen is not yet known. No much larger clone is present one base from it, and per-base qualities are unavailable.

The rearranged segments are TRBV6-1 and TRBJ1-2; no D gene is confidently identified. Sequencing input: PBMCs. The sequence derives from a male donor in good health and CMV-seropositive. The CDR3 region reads CASSEGRDYGYTF. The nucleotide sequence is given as TGTGCCAGCAGTGAGGGGAGGGACTATGGCTACACCTTC.